Listed below are T cell receptor beta chains from one sample, sequenced in a study of T cell responses to AZD1222 COVID-19 vaccine. Some clones are missing from TCRdb's copy, which holds only in-frame ones; the method was immunoSEQ multiplex PCR. The sample includes approximately 140,000 clones, approximately 85% of them seen just once. Sequencing used peripheral blood, obtained on day 0 of MenACWY control vaccination. These receptor sequences come from an adult in good health. The CDR3 runs from the conserved cysteine through the conserved F or W. The D gene is left open where the match is weak. Clone size, where shown, is once, few, many, or a class for clones that have expanded.

-	TRBV15	-	TRBJ2-2	CATTESLRLATGELFF	TGTGCCACCACCGAAAGTTTACGGCTAGCCACCGGGGAGCTGTTTTTT
TRBD1	TRBV2	-	TRBJ2-1	CASSLTGEQQFF	TGTGCCAGCAGTCTGACAGGGGAGCAGCAGTTCTTC
-	TRBV19	-	TRBJ1-2	CASSIDTDYGYTF	TGTGCCAGTAGTATAGATACGGATTATGGCTACACCTTC
-	TRBV28	once	TRBJ2-3	CASSLPQFEGPSTDTQYF	TGTGCCAGCAGTTTACCCCAATTTGAGGGCCCGAGCACAGATACGCAGTATTTT
-	TRBV12-5	few	TRBJ1-2	CASGLVSGPGYTF	TGTGCTAGTGGTTTGGTATCCGGGCCGGGCTACACCTTC
-	TRBV10-3	-	TRBJ2-1	CAISESVDYEQFF	TGTGCCATCAGTGAGTCGGTTGATTATGAGCAGTTCTTC
-	TRBV7-9	few	TRBJ1-3	CASSFQGKGVTIYF	TGTGCCAGCAGCTTCCAAGGAAAAGGAGTCACCATATATTTT
-	TRBV9	-	TRBJ1-2	CASSVGGVGGYTF	TGTGCCAGCAGCGTAGGGGGTGTAGGAGGCTACACCTTC
TRBD1	TRBV18	-	TRBJ1-4	CASSSAGQGNWEKLFF	TGTGCCAGCTCATCAGCGGGACAGGGCAATTGGGAAAAACTGTTTTTT
-	TRBV6-5	-	TRBJ1-2	CASDHGTGYGYTF	TGTGCCAGCGACCACGGTACAGGCTATGGCTACACCTTC
TRBD2	TRBV24-1	-	TRBJ2-1	CATSEGGTVYNEQFF	TGTGCCACCAGTGAGGGGGGGACCGTTTACAATGAGCAGTTCTTC
-	TRBV12-3/TRBV12-4	-	TRBJ2-5	CASSLSETQYF	TGTGCCAGCAGTTTATCGGAGACCCAGTACTTC
TRBD2	TRBV7-2	few	TRBJ2-3	CASSLGPSGNTQYF	TGTGCCAGCAGCTTAGGTCCTAGCGGGAATACGCAGTATTTT
-	TRBV2	few	TRBJ1-1	CASREGTEAFF	TGTGCCAGCAGGGAGGGGACTGAAGCTTTCTTT
-	TRBV5-4	-	TRBJ1-3	CASSPGGGSSGNTIYF	TGTGCCAGCAGCCCCGGGGGCGGAAGCTCTGGAAACACCATATATTTT
-	TRBV20-1	-	TRBJ2-1	CSASAGPNEQFF	TGCAGTGCTAGTGCAGGGCCGAATGAGCAGTTCTTC
TRBD2	TRBV7-6	-	TRBJ2-2	CASRPLAGEVIGELFF	TGTGCCAGCAGACCTTTAGCGGGGGAGGTAATCGGGGAGCTGTTTTTT
TRBD2	TRBV6-5	-	TRBJ2-1	CASSSPGTSIYNEQFF	TGTGCCAGCAGTTCCCCCGGGACTAGTATATACAATGAGCAGTTCTTC
-	TRBV10-3	few	TRBJ1-1	CAISELRGLTEAFF	TGTGCCATCAGTGAGCTCAGGGGTCTCACTGAAGCTTTCTTT
TRBD1	TRBV7-3	-	TRBJ1-1	CASSLTRDSLAFF	TGTGCCAGCAGCTTAACCCGGGACAGTTTGGCTTTCTTT
-	TRBV10-1	-	TRBJ1-2	CANPPGIDYGYTF	TGCGCCAATCCCCCGGGGATAGACTATGGCTACACCTTC
-	TRBV6-5	-	TRBJ1-3	CASSYTIGGGNTIYF	TGTGCCAGCAGTTACACCATAGGGGGTGGAAACACCATATATTTT
-	TRBV10-2	-	TRBJ1-6	CASSEVRKNSPLHF	TGCGCCAGCAGTGAGGTCCGAAAAAATTCACCCCTCCACTTT
-	TRBV18	once	TRBJ2-7	CASSASSYEQYF	TGTGCCAGCTCAGCGAGCTCCTACGAGCAGTACTTC
-	TRBV11-1	-	TRBJ2-3	CASSSPSALGTDTQYF	TGTGCCAGCAGCTCCCCTAGCGCCCTAGGGACAGATACGCAGTATTTT
-	TRBV3-1/TRBV3-2	-	TRBJ2-7	CASSQEGYEQYF	TGTGCCAGCAGCCAAGAAGGCTACGAGCAGTACTTC
-	TRBV28	-	TRBJ1-2	CASSPRVGYTF	TGTGCCAGCAGCCCAAGGGTTGGCTACACCTTC
-	TRBV12-5	-	TRBJ1-4	CASSQGPFLDEKLFF	TGTGCTAGTAGTCAGGGGCCGTTTTTGGATGAAAAACTGTTTTTT
-	TRBV18	-	TRBJ1-3	CASSPGAYSGNTIYF	TGTGCCAGCTCACCGGGCGCGTACTCTGGAAACACCATATATTTT
TRBD1	TRBV7-8	-	TRBJ2-2	CASSPSDRVGTGELFF	TGTGCCAGCAGCCCCTCGGACAGGGTCGGCACCGGGGAGCTGTTTTTT
-	TRBV10-1	-	TRBJ2-7	CASSETGTSFYEQYF	TGCGCCAGCAGTGAAACCGGGACCTCGTTCTACGAGCAGTACTTC
-	TRBV3-1/TRBV3-2	-	TRBJ1-2	CASSHSRTAAANYGYTF	TGTGCCAGCAGCCACTCGCGGACAGCAGCGGCTAACTATGGCTACACCTTC
-	TRBV6-1	-	TRBJ1-3	CASSEDGPRGLEDPGNTIYF	TGTGCCAGCAGTGAAGATGGACCCCGGGGGTTGGAAGATCCTGGAAACACCATATATTTT
TRBD2	TRBV7-7	-	TRBJ2-2	CASSLGLAGETTGELFF	TGTGCCAGCAGCTTAGGACTAGCGGGGGAGACCACCGGGGAGCTGTTTTTT
-	TRBV9	-	TRBJ2-3	CASSSPGTDTQYF	TGTGCCAGCTCTTCGCCTGGCACAGATACGCAGTATTTT